This T cell receptor (beta chain) comes out of a study of blood T cells in healthy people across ages. The use of a sample-barcoded 5' primer and a J-beta primer mix characterized a second PCR of 7 to 11 cycles. TCRdb passed the 5' RACE reads through MiXCR, listing each CDR3 protein once. The data contain some 1,800,000 distinct CDR3 sequences, approximately 39% of them singletons. Each donor's blood draw was 7.5 to 10 milliliters of peripheral blood. This sequence originates from a human donor in good health. Sequences were obtained from blood.

This CDR3 is CASSPRGQPETQYF. The CDR3 region has the DNA TGTGCCAGCAGCCCCCGCGGACAGCCAGAGACCCAGTACTTC. This chain uses TRBV7-9 with TRBJ2-5; perhaps TRBD1 as D (6 bases). The ends were cut back, 5 bases at V and 4 bases at J, with 14 bases in the middle. The CDR3 runs to 14 residues. Per the germline V gene, CDR1 is SEHNR and CDR2 is FQNEAQ (reference sequence).